The rows below give T cell receptor beta chains drawn from one sample of a study of cytomegalovirus exposure and HLA in healthy donors. Measured with immunoSEQ multiplex PCR; TCRdb has only the in-frame clones, and not every one. The data hold about 160,000 clones, with roughly 75% observed a single time. The specimen was PBMCs. These receptors all come from a man aged 18 to 29 in good health and CMV-seronegative. Both conserved end residues are part of each CDR3.

>TRBV28|TRBJ1-1
CASLGGGSGKAFF
>TRBV2|TRBJ2-2
CASSVEQDTGELFF
>TRBV6-5|TRBJ2-3
CASSTTARTDTQYF
>TRBV11-3|.
CASSLSTGAPYEQYF
>TRBV21-1|TRBJ1-5
CASTERDRSQPQHF
>TRBV28|TRBJ2-7
CASSTLEDSTYEQYF
>TRBV6-5|TRBJ2-7
CASIPTRSGDEQYF
>TRBV29-1|TRBJ2-7
CSVKGQTGSYEQYF
>TRBV6-4|TRBJ2-2
CASSQTNTGELFF
>TRBV5-1|TRBJ2-1
CASSVTGGAGGASYNEQFF
>TRBV5-6|TRBJ2-1
CASYRNPSGGSPEQFF
>TRBV7-9|TRBJ2-7
CASSAGTASYEQYF
>TRBV27|TRBJ2-3
CASSLYTGSTDTQYF
>TRBV19|TRBJ1-3
CASRRLSNVGNTIYF
>TRBV7-2|TRBJ1-5
CASSLQGYQPQHF
>TRBV18|TRBJ2-3
CASSPLTGPITDTQYF